The source of this T cell receptor beta chain is a study of OX40 agonist ivuxolimab in advanced cancers. Study observations and caveats: The antigen specificity of the peripheral T cells (those that were expanded) was not determined. Partial responders dosed at 0.1-3.0 mg/kg displayed clonal expansion ranking among the lowest.

Profiled with immunoSEQ multiplex PCR; TCRdb holds only in-frame clones, not every one. The sample consists of 55,000 to 65,000 clones, roughly nine tenths of them appearing once. Notes on this clone: The antigen is not known.

CDR3 length equals 16 residues. The germline CDR1 and CDR2 sequences are LNHNV and YYDKDF (reference sequence). With V trimmed by 3 bases and J by 3 bases, 7 bases remained unmatched. At baseline, cycle 4 day 1, and cycle 7 day 1, blood was sampled. This receptor was identified in an adult with an advanced solid tumor such as melanoma, head and neck, liver or kidney cancer. Sequenced material: CD4+ or CD8+ T cells sorted from blood, taken in a trial of the OX40 agonist ivuxolimab. The chain is built from TRBV15 and TRBJ2-1, with TRBD2 identical over 8 bases. The CDR3 spells CATSRIREGLYNEQFF. For the CDR3, the DNA is TGTGCCACCAGCAGGATCCGGGAGGGCCTCTACAATGAGCAGTTCTTC.